The clone carrying this T cell receptor beta chain was detected only a few times. No antigen is known for it. The data originate from a study of beta chain features in type 1 diabetes. Whole-study results and caveats: HLA influence on TCRB rearrangement stayed unresolved here. Significant though moderate, a shortening of TCRB CDR3s appeared in all four CD4+ subsets of Type 1 diabetes patients.

Expressed TCRB transcripts got sequenced, as all isolated RNA was reverse transcribed. For naive, central memory and regulatory T cell samples, reads averaged approximately 3.9 million. Clones were read by immunoSEQ multiplex PCR, and TCRdb kept only the in-frame ones, dropping some. The sample yields about 160,000 clones, roughly 9% seen once. The CDR3 is made up of 14 amino acids. Germline V gives CDR1 SEHNR, CDR2 FQNEAQ (reference sequence). V shed 7 bases and J shed 7 bases, with 17 bases lying between them. The J gene is TRBJ2-1, the V gene TRBV7-9; D possibly corresponds to TRBD2 (6 bases). Specimen: central memory CD4+ T cells from blood. This clonotype was obtained from a woman in her 30s with type 1 diabetes. The CDR3 region is CASISTRSSNEQFF. The CDR3 DNA reads as TGTGCCAGCATCTCGACTAGGTCAAGTAATGAGCAGTTCTTC. Based on the CDR3 plus reference TRBV7-9 and TRBJ2-1, the full variable domain is DTGVSQNPRHKITKRGQNVTFRCDPISEHNRLYWYRQTLGQGPEFLTYFQNEAQLEKSRLLSDRFSAERPKGSFSTLEIQRTEQGDSAMYLCASISTRSSNEQFFGPGTRLTVL.